The source of this T cell receptor beta chain is a study of blood T cell repertoires in COVID-19. The data were produced by immunoSEQ multiplex PCR, yet TCRdb's version contains in-frame clones alone and is incomplete. The sample carries 400,000 to 450,000 clones, around nine tenths recorded once. The receptor was derived from a woman aged 40 to 50 with COVID-19, enrolled during active disease. The sample was peripheral blood.

The CDR3 here is CASSLPTGVGSYNSPLHF. The CDR3 nucleotides are TGTGCCAGCAGCCTTCCGACGGGAGTGGGCTCCTATAATTCACCCCTCCACTTT. The chain combines TRBV7-9 with TRBJ1-6; D call uncertain. Germline V CDR1 and CDR2: SEHNR, FQNEAQ (reference sequence). The CDR3 is 18 residues long. Trimming stripped 5 bases from V and 0 bases from J, with 17 bases between.